The clone carrying this TCR beta chain was picked up a small number of times. Its target is not known. The TCR beta cDNA libraries contained unique molecular identifiers. TCRdb recomputed calls from the PCR reads with MiXCR, one row per CDR3 protein. Of roughly 580,000 distinct CDR3 sequences in the sample, about 40% were seen once. CDR1 and CDR2 from the germline V gene are SQVTM and ANQGSEA. This CDR3 region has 15 residues. Deletions cut 5 bases from V and 1 base from J, with 17 bases between. The sample comes from a study of post-analysis software for immune sequencing data. The study's findings and limits: Five TRBV segments were more frequent in patients than controls; TRBV5-6, TRBV5-1 and TRBV20-1 belonged to this group.

This TCR came from a girl between 5 and 17 years old with multiple sclerosis. The sequencing sample was made of blood. This chain uses TRBV29-1 with TRBJ2-5; no definite D call. CDR3 nucleotide sequence: TGCAGCGTTTATTCACGCGTGGCTACCCAAGAGACCCAGTACTTC. Translating it yields CSVYSRVATQETQYF.